The 13 T cell receptor beta chains reported below all come from one sample, sequenced in a study of blood T cell repertoires in COVID-19 (dated by TCRdb to the early 2020s). Libraries were made using the immunoSEQ multiplex PCR assay. TCRdb provides this immuneACCESS table in a form limited to in-frame rearrangements. Some clones are lacking; in checked studies, under half of them reflect an unresolved V gene, and why the rest are absent is not known. A total of roughly 180,000 clones appear in this sample, around four fifths of them only once. The ten most abundant clones make up roughly 7.7% of the sample. Sequenced material: peripheral blood. The receptors originated from a man aged 40-55 years who had recovered from COVID-19.

The chain employs TRBV7-3 and TRBJ2-2; 8 positions agree with TRBD1. This CDR3 is built from 16 residues. J was trimmed by 7 bases and V by 4 bases; bases with no gene match: 11. The germline V gene has CDR1 SGHTA and CDR2 FQGTGA. The CDR3 DNA is TGTGCCAGCAGCTCCGGGACAGGCGGCGTGAGCGGGGAGCTGTTTTTT. This gives the protein CASSSGTGGVSGELFF.

The sample holds a few counts of this clone. The V call is TRBV7-9, the J call TRBJ2-3, with D hard to call. CDR3 length equals 14 residues. Trimming left V 1 base short and J 3 bases short, with 8 bases between. The germline V gene encodes CDR1 SEHNR and CDR2 FQNEAQ (reference sequence). CDR3 bases: TGTGCCAGCAGCTTAGATCCTACTACAGATACGCAGTATTTT. This encodes CASSLDPTTDTQYF.

The V gene is TRBV25-1, the J gene TRBJ1-2, with a weak D call TRBD1 (5 bases). CDR1 is MGHDK and CDR2 is SYGVNS in the germline V gene. The germline V and J ends were trimmed by 2 bases and 7 bases, with 11 bases remaining between them. The CDR3 loop spans 13 amino acids. In DNA, the CDR3 is TGTGCCAGCAGTGAAACAGGAGTGGGTGGCTACACCTTC. Amino acid sequence: CASSETGVGGYTF.

This clone was seen a handful of times. This chain uses TRBV4-1 with TRBJ1-6; tentatively, D is TRBD1 (6 bases). Germline loops: CDR1 MGHRA, CDR2 YSYEKL. V gave up 4 bases and J gave up 7 bases, with 17 bases separating them. The CDR3 has 16 amino acids. The CDR3: CASSPGTRTVNSPLHF. As DNA, the CDR3 is TGCGCCAGCAGCCCCGGGACACGGACCGTGAATTCACCCCTCCACTTT.

The chain has TRBV28 and TRBJ2-3, with a possible D match to TRBD2 (5 bases). Between the trimmed V and J ends, which lost 7 bases and 8 bases, there was a span of 19 bases. The CDR3 spans 14 residues. CDR1 is MDHEN and CDR2 is SYDVKM in the germline V gene. CDR3 DNA sequence: TGTGCCAGCATTGGTGGGAGTGGTGTTGGTACGCAGTATTTT. Translated: CASIGGSGVGTQYF.

The count of this clone is one. The chain is built from TRBV7-3 and TRBJ2-3; 7 bases agree with TRBD1. V lost 6 bases, J lost 4 bases, and 7 bases stayed unmatched. This CDR3 has 14 amino acids. Germline V gives CDR1 SGHTA, CDR2 FQGTGA. CDR3: CASSLKGGPDTQYF. The CDR3, as DNA: TGTGCCAGCAGTCTTAAAGGGGGCCCAGATACGCAGTATTTT.

This chain connects TRBV5-1 to TRBJ2-1; 12 nucleotides line up with TRBD2. The trim removed 5 bases at V and 8 bases at J, leaving 2 bases unmatched. In germline, CDR1 is SGHRS, CDR2 YFSETQ. CDR3 size: 13 residues. CDR3 sequence: CASRTSGRYEQFF. The CDR3 coding sequence is TGCGCCAGCAGGACTAGCGGGAGATATGAGCAGTTCTTC.

The genes are TRBV28 and TRBJ1-1; unclear D gene. The CDR3 extends over 13 amino acids. Germline-derived CDR1 and CDR2 are MDHEN and SYDVKM. V was clipped by 3 bases and J by 0 bases, with 5 bases between them. The CDR3 sequence: CASSFQMNTEAFF. CDR3 DNA sequence: TGTGCCAGCAGTTTCCAAATGAACACTGAAGCTTTCTTT. The whole variable domain, remainder taken from reference TRBV28 and TRBJ1-1, is DVKVTQSSRYLVKRTGEKVFLECVQDMDHENMFWYRQDPGLGLRLIYFSYDVKMKEKGDIPEGYSVSREKKERFSLILESASTNQTSMYLCASSFQMNTEAFFGQGTRLTVV.

The chain is built from TRBV7-2 and TRBJ2-2; the D is unclear. Germline loops: CDR1 SGHTA, CDR2 FQGNSA. The CDR3 loop spans 15 amino acids. Trimming pared 2 bases from V and 2 bases from J, leaving 9 bases between. The CDR3 DNA follows: TGTGCCAGCAGCTTATTGCCAGGAAACACCGGGGAGCTGTTTTTT. Translated, it gives CASSLLPGNTGELFF.

The V and J genes are TRBV19 and TRBJ1-5; TRBD1 agrees at 10 bases. This CDR3 spans 15 amino acids. The V gene end was trimmed by 5 bases and the J gene end by 2 bases; junction bases not matched to a gene: 3. In germline, CDR1 is LNHDA, CDR2 SQIVND (reference sequence). The CDR3 here is CASSLDRGRNQPQHF. CDR3 in DNA: TGTGCCAGTAGTCTCGACAGGGGGCGCAATCAGCCCCAGCATTTT.

CDR3 DNA sequence: TGTGCCAGCAGCTCACCGCTAACCGGGGAGCTGTTTTTT. Its translation: CASSSPLTGELFF. The chain is built from TRBV2 and TRBJ2-2; D gene ambiguous. Trimming left V 6 bases short and J 5 bases short, with 10 bases between. Germline V gene sequence: CDR1 SNHLY, CDR2 FYNNEI. CDR3 size: 13 residues. The full variable domain, rest sourced from reference TRBV2 and TRBJ2-2, is EPEVTQTPSHQVTQMGQEVILRCVPISNHLYFYWYRQILGQKVEFLVSFYNNEISEKSEIFDDQFSVERPDGSNFTLKIRSTKLEDSAMYFCASSSPLTGELFFGEGSRLTVL.

On this clone: Other DNA sequences from this sample encode an identical CDR3 as well. The chain combines TRBV19 with TRBJ2-7; D remains unclear. The CDR3 consists of 14 residues. In germline, CDR1 is LNHDA, CDR2 SQIVND (reference sequence). Trimming removed 1 base from V and 2 bases from J, with 9 bases in between. The CDR3 region is CASSIGAGTYEQYF. CDR3 DNA sequence: TGTGCCAGTAGTATAGGCGCCGGTACCTACGAGCAGTACTTC.

The gene calls are TRBV10-1 and TRBJ2-5, with 8 bases aligning to TRBD2. The CDR3 is 17 amino acids. Germline CDR1 reads WNHNN; CDR2 reads SYGVQD (reference sequence). V shed 1 base and J 2 bases; nucleotides not matched to a gene: 9. The CDR3 region has the DNA TGCGCCAGCAGTGAGTGGACTAGCTCCTGGGGGCAAGAGACCCAGTACTTC. Its protein is CASSEWTSSWGQETQYF.